The 4 T cell receptor beta chains reported below all come from one sample, sequenced in a study of T cells after yellow fever vaccination. In TCRdb, the 5' RACE reads were re-called with MiXCR into one record per CDR3 protein. The sample includes more than 110,000 distinct CDR3 sequences, about 6.2% of them seen just once. This specimen consisted of CD4+ T cells sorted from PBMCs, obtained 10 days after the yellow fever booster vaccination. The receptors here all came from a man aged 30 to 39 who received the YFV17D yellow fever vaccine.

This clonotype showed up many times. The chain couples TRBV30 to TRBJ2-1, with D perhaps TRBD2 (6 bases). CDR3 length: 14 amino acids. Trimming removed 2 bases at V and 4 bases at J, with 12 bases between. CDR1 is GTSNPN and CDR2 is SVGIG in the germline V gene (reference sequence). CDR3 protein: CAWSRRGGYNEQFF. The DNA of the CDR3 is TGTGCCTGGAGTCGTAGGGGAGGATACAATGAGCAGTTCTTC.

This clonotype was detected ten times or more. CDR3 DNA: TGTGCCAGCAGGGGAGGGGGGGTGACCCAGTACTTC. As protein: CASRGGGVTQYF. The V and J genes are TRBV27 and TRBJ2-5; D perhaps matches TRBD2 (7 bases). This CDR3 is 12 amino acids long. CDR1 and CDR2 from the germline V gene are MNHEY and SMNVEV (reference sequence). With 6 bases removed from V and 7 bases from J, the gap between germline ends came to 12 bases.

This clonotype was counted ten times or more. V usage is TRBV20-1 and J usage is TRBJ2-3; the D gene is possibly TRBD2 (6 bases). Germline V lookup: CDR1 DFQATT, CDR2 SNEGSKA (reference sequence). V shed 6 bases and J shed 0 bases, with 13 bases lying between them. This CDR3 is built from 14 residues. The CDR3 nucleotides read TGCAGTGCAAAGAGCGGGCCTAGCACAGATACGCAGTATTTT. It specifies CSAKSGPSTDTQYF.

A few counts support this clonotype. The gene calls are TRBV5-1 and TRBJ2-1; 7 positions agree with TRBD2. V lost 0 bases and J lost 0; bases outside the gene matches: 9. The CDR3 runs to 18 residues. Germline values: CDR1 SGHRS, CDR2 YFSETQ. CDR3: CASSLGDSGPYSYNEQFF. The CDR3 DNA is TGCGCCAGCAGCTTGGGGGATAGCGGGCCCTACTCCTACAATGAGCAGTTCTTC.